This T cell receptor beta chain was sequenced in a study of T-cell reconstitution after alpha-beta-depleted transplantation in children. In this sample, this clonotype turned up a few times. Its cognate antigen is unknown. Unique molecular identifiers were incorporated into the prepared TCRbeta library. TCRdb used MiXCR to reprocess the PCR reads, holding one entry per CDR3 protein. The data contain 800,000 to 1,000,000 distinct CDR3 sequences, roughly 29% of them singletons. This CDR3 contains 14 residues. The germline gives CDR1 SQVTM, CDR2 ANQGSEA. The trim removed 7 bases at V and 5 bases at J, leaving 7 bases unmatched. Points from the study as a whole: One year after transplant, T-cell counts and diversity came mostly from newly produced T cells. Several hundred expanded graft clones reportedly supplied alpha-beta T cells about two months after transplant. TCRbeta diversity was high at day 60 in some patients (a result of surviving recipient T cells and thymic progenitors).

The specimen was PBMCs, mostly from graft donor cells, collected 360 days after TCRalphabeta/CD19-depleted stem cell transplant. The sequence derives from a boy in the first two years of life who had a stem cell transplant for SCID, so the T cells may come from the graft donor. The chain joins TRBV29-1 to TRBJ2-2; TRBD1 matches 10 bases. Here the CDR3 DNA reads TGCAGCGGGCAGGACAGGGGGGAGACCGGGGAGCTGTTTTTT. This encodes CSGQDRGETGELFF.